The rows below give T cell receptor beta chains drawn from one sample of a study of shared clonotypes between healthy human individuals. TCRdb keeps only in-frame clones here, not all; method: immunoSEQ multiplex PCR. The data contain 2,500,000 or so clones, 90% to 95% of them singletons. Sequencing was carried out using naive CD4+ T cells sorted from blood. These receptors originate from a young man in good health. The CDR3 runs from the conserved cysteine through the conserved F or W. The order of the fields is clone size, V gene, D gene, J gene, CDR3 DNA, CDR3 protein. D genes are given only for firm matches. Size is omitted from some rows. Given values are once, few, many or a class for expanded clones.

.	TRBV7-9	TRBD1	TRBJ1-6	TGTGCCAGCAGCCCGGGACAGACAGCAAATCGGAATTCACCCCTCCACTTT	CASSPGQTANRNSPLHF
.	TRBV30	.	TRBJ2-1	TGTGCCTGGACAAAAACAAACAATGAGCAGTTCTTC	CAWTKTNNEQFF
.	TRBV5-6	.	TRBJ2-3	TGTGCCAGCAGCTTGGTTCTGGTCACAGATACGCAGTATTTT	CASSLVLVTDTQYF
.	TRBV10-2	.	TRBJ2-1	TGCGCCAGCAGCGAGCTGGATAGGCAGTTCTTC	CASSELDRQFF
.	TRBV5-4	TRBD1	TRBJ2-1	TGTGCCAGCAGCTTGGCACAGGGGTGGTACAATGAGCAGTTCTTC	CASSLAQGWYNEQFF
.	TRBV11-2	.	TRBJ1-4	TGTGCCAGCAGCTTAAGGGGACCAACTAATGAAAAACTGTTTTTT	CASSLRGPTNEKLFF
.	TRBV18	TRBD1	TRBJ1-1	TGTGCCAGCTCACGGACAGGGGGGATCACTGAAGCTTTCTTT	CASSRTGGITEAFF
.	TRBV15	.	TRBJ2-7	TGTGCCACCAGCAGAGATCGGATTCCACTCTCCTACGAGCAGTACTTC	CATSRDRIPLSYEQYF
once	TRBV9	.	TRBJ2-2	TGTGCCAGCAGCGTTCGAGGGGGGACTTCGAACACCGGGGAGCTGTTTTTT	CASSVRGGTSNTGELFF
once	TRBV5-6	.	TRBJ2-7	TGTGCCAGCAGCTTGGGAGCCTACGAGCAGTACTTC	CASSLGAYEQYF
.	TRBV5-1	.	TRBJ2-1	TGCGCCAGCAGCCCGGAATTATGGGGTGTGAACAATGAGCAGTTCTTC	CASSPELWGVNNEQFF
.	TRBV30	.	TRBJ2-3	TGTGCCTGTGGTAGAGGGAACAGGGAGCCAGATACGCAGTATTTT	CACGRGNREPDTQYF
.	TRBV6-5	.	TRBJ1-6	TGTGCCAGCAGTCGACAGTCGGGGAATTCACCCCTCCACTTT	CASSRQSGNSPLHF
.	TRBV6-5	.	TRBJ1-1	TGTGCCAGCGCCCGGGAGACCGAAGCTTTCTTT	CASARETEAFF
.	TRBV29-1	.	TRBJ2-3	TGCAGCGTTGTGGCTAGCACAGATACGCAGTATTTT	CSVVASTDTQYF
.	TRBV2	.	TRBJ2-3	TGTGCCAGCAGTGGAGGGCCCACAGATACGCAGTATTTT	CASSGGPTDTQYF
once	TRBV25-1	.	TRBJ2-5	TGTGCCAGCAGCCCGGGCCAAACCATTTGGGTAGAGACCCAGTACTTC	CASSPGQTIWVETQYF
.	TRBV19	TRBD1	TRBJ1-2	TGTGCCAGTACGGGGGACAGGTTCGATGGCTACACCTTC	CASTGDRFDGYTF